This is a list of T cell receptor beta chains from one sample in a study of cytomegalovirus exposure and HLA in healthy donors. The data were produced by immunoSEQ multiplex PCR, yet TCRdb's version contains in-frame clones alone and is incomplete. Here the sample spans tens of thousands of clones, 65% to 85% being singletons. Sequencing was performed on PBMCs. These receptors were obtained from a man aged 55 to 70 in good health and CMV-seropositive. Each CDR3 is given with its conserved first and last residue. D genes are given only for firm matches. Size tells how often a clone was seen (once, few, many) or the class of an expanded clone, and some rows leave it out.

TRBV7-6	.	TRBD1	TRBJ2-7	CASGQGQNSYEQYF	TGTGCCAGCGGACAGGGACAGAACAGTTACGAGCAGTACTTC
TRBV5-6	.	TRBD1	TRBJ1-3	CASSLVGTGDGNTIYF	TGTGCCAGCAGCTTGGTGGGGACAGGGGACGGAAACACCATATATTTT
TRBV30	.	.	TRBJ1-3	CAWKGTGVSTIYF	TGTGCCTGGAAAGGGACGGGGGTAAGCACCATATATTTT
TRBV4-3	.	.	TRBJ2-1	CASSQGGLNSEEQFF	TGCGCCAGCAGCCAAGGCGGGCTGAACTCGGAGGAGCAGTTCTTC
TRBV12-5	.	.	TRBJ1-1	CASGLPPTGTADLSTEAFF	TGTGCTAGTGGTTTGCCCCCCACAGGGACCGCCGATTTAAGCACTGAAGCTTTCTTT
TRBV7-9	.	TRBD2	TRBJ2-2	CASSPRLAGSNTGELFF	TGTGCCAGCAGTCCTCGACTAGCGGGATCGAACACCGGGGAGCTGTTTTTT
TRBV12-5	.	.	TRBJ1-1	CASGLDGTEAFF	TGTGCTAGTGGTTTGGACGGGACTGAAGCTTTCTTT
TRBV6-1	few	.	TRBJ2-7	CASSENVVEARYCEQYF	TGTGCCAGCAGTGAAAACGTTGTGGAGGCTAGATACTGCGAGCAGTACTTC
TRBV30	.	.	TRBJ1-6	CAWSVRDILFNSPLHF	TGTGCCTGGAGTGTACGGGACATACTTTTTAATTCACCCCTCCACTTT
TRBV6-6	many	.	TRBJ1-1	CASSLGATEAFF	TGTGCCAGCAGTTTGGGGGCCACTGAAGCTTTCTTT
TRBV9	.	.	TRBJ2-1	CASSVAGSTGSEQFF	TGTGCCAGCAGCGTAGCTGGGAGTACAGGGTCGGAGCAGTTCTTC
TRBV27	.	TRBD2	TRBJ2-7	CASSRPQTSGGSRQYF	TGTGCCAGCAGCCGCCCCCAAACTAGCGGGGGATCGCGGCAGTACTTC
TRBV6-1	.	.	TRBJ2-7	CASSRQPDVTYEQYF	TGTGCCAGCAGTAGACAGCCTGATGTAACCTACGAGCAGTACTTC
TRBV28	.	.	TRBJ1-5	CASSPEGGFGQPQHF	TGTGCCAGCAGTCCGGAGGGAGGGTTTGGGCAGCCCCAGCATTTT
TRBV30	.	.	TRBJ1-6	CAWSVGSGNSPLHF	TGTGCCTGGAGTGTTGGATCGGGGAATTCACCCCTCCACTTT
TRBV5-1	.	TRBD2	TRBJ2-1	CASSLVGGLAGATGNEQFF	TGCGCCAGCAGCTTGGTCGGAGGACTAGCGGGGGCCACCGGCAATGAGCAGTTCTTC
TRBV7-6	.	.	TRBJ1-1	CASSLAIGGTEAFF	TGTGCCAGCAGCTTAGCAATCGGGGGCACTGAAGCTTTCTTT
TRBV6-5	.	.	TRBJ2-2	CASSYSIGRGTGELFF	TGTGCCAGCAGTTACTCGATAGGGAGAGGTACCGGGGAGCTGTTTTTT
TRBV5-8	once	TRBD1	TRBJ2-7	CAGTGGDEQYF	TGTGCCGGGACAGGGGGCGACGAGCAGTACTTC
TRBV2	.	.	TRBJ1-2	CASKGAQANYGYTF	TGTGCCAGCAAAGGGGCACAAGCTAACTATGGCTACACCTTC
TRBV11-3	.	.	TRBJ2-7	CASSPTRASGEQYF	TGTGCCAGCAGTCCAACGAGGGCCAGCGGCGAGCAGTACTTC
TRBV19	few	.	TRBJ2-7	CASSLWGGDEQYF	TGTGCCAGTAGTCTTTGGGGAGGTGACGAGCAGTACTTC
TRBV30	.	.	TRBJ2-4	CAWSQEDYIQYF	TGTGCCTGGAGTCAAGAGGACTACATTCAGTACTTC
TRBV30	.	.	TRBJ1-1	CAWSGQGLRRNTEAFF	TGTGCCTGGAGTGGTCAGGGACTAAGGCGGAACACTGAAGCTTTCTTT
TRBV27	medium-sized	.	TRBJ2-2	CASSFPGRTGELFF	TGTGCCAGCAGTTTCCCGGGGAGGACCGGGGAGCTGTTTTTT
TRBV4-1	.	.	TRBJ2-5	CASSRRDQETQYF	TGCGCCAGCAGCCGCCGGGACCAAGAGACCCAGTACTTC
TRBV14	few	.	TRBJ2-5	CASSQVARFYRAYQETQYF	TGTGCCAGCAGCCAAGTGGCCAGATTTTACAGGGCCTACCAAGAGACCCAGTACTTC
TRBV6-6	.	.	TRBJ2-1	CASRQGGSSYNEQFF	TGTGCCTCCCGTCAGGGGGGAAGCTCCTACAATGAGCAGTTCTTC
TRBV6-6	.	.	TRBJ1-3	CASSYSDSISGNTIYF	TGTGCCAGCAGTTACTCGGACAGCATCTCTGGAAACACCATATATTTT
TRBV28	.	.	TRBJ1-3	CASSSPGHSSGNTIYF	TGTGCCAGCAGTTCTCCGGGACACAGCTCTGGAAACACCATATATTTT